The present TCR beta chain was sequenced within a study of CD8 T cells in ankylosing spondylitis (dated by TCRdb to between 2016 and 2019). Notes on the research overall: T cell receptor beta repertoires were profiled in healthy donors and ankylosing spondylitis patients so that disease-linked TCR variants could be found. The full study cohort comprised around 25 ankylosing spondylitis patients and some 110 healthy donors. Peripheral blood was sampled, and synovial fluid was also collected from ankylosing spondylitis patients. Points the paper makes about the study in general: Some motif variants had previously been reported in the synovial fluid and blood of reactive arthritis patients, which suggests shared mechanisms of disease initiation. The disease-linked clones showed a CD8+ phenotype and occurred at relatively low frequencies in peripheral blood. Blood from ankylosing spondylitis patients appeared to be characterized by a TCR beta motif composed of several highly homologous amino acid variants. The disease-linked clones were reported as significantly enriched in matched synovial fluid samples from ankylosing spondylitis patients.

For each ankylosing spondylitis patient, the synovial fluid sample was matched to a blood sample from that same patient. Relative to germline, V is 5 bases shorter and J is 5 bases shorter, with 8 bases between their ends. CDR1 is given as SGHRS and CDR2 as YFSETQ, both from the germline V gene. The CDR3 numbers 12 residues from cysteine through phenylalanine. This entry keeps only the CDR3 DNA: 36 bases, framed from base 1. This clonotype was observed a few times. The specificity of this receptor is unknown. One base away there is no much larger clone; base qualities are not given. Reads for this sample came from an Illumina HiSeq 2500. TCR beta libraries were prepared by quantitative 5'-RACE with molecular barcodes. For the original study's pipeline: To identify disease-linked TCR variants, a new computational method was used, one built on a probabilistic model of VDJ rearrangement. The public reads were reanalyzed by TCRdb: fastp trimming at Q25, MiXCR alignment, in-frame beta chains only. Every distinct CDR3 protein forms one entry, paired with its most common genes and DNA. It is TCRdb's table, rather than the study itself, that gives the V and J calls and clone size. The sample includes 150,000 to 200,000 distinct CDR3 sequences, with 25% to 35% observed a single time. The ten largest clonotypes hold around 6.2% of the sample.

The TCR comes from a male donor with ankylosing spondylitis. The rearrangement joined TRBV5-1 to TRBJ1-3; the D gene assignment is ambiguous. Sequencing input: synovial fluid, either unsorted or a sorted T cell fraction (not recorded which). The bases read TGCGCCAGCAGTTCGAATAGAAACACCATATATTTT. Its protein reads: CASSSNRNTIYF.